This TCR beta chain was captured by sequencing in a study of beta chain features in type 1 diabetes. About the research overall: Sorted cells numbering around 100,000,000 were examined across all samples. Notes on the study in general: PCR could preferentially amplify shorter templates, alike in patients and controls. The naive, central memory and Treg TCRB repertoires of patients appeared to be more similar to one another than those of healthy donors. Among patients with Type 1 diabetes, TCRB CDR3s were moderately but significantly shorter in every one of the four CD4+ subsets. Patients with type 1 diabetes carried fewer insertions and had more deletions at their VDJ junctions.

The investigators reverse transcribed all of the isolated RNA, so they sequenced expressed TCRB transcripts. TCRdb's copy holds only in-frame clones and misses some; the assay was immunoSEQ multiplex PCR. The profile shows 300,000 to 350,000 clones, around 9% of them singletons. Germline CDR1 is MNHNY and CDR2 is SVGAGI (reference sequence). The trim removed 4 bases at V and 0 bases at J, leaving 5 bases unmatched. This CDR3 has 16 amino acids. This clone was observed at least ten times. No antigen is known for it. Source material: central memory CD4+ T cells from blood. This TCR was recovered from a man younger than 40 with type 1 diabetes. The V gene is TRBV6-6, the J gene TRBJ2-3, with 9 bases lining up with TRBD1. CDR3 bases: TGTGCCAGCAGTTGGGGACAGGGCCTTAGCACAGATACGCAGTATTTT. Translated: CASSWGQGLSTDTQYF.